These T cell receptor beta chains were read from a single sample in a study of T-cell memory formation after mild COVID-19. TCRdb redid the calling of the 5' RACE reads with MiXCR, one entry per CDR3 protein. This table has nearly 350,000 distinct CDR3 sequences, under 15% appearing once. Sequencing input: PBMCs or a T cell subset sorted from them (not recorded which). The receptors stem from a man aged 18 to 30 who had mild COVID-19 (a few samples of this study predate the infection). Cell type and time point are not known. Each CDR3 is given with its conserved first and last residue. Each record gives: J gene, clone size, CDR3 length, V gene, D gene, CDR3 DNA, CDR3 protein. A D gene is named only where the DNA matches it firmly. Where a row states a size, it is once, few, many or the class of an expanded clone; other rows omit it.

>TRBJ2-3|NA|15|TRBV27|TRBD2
TGTGCCAGCAAATGGACTAGCGGGGGGAGGTATACGCAGTATTTT
CASKWTSGGRYTQYF
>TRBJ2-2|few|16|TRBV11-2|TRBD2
TGTGCCAGCAGCTCTCTGACTAGCGCGAACACCGGGGAGCTGTTTTTT
CASSSLTSANTGELFF
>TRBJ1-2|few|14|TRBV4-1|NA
TGCGCCAGCAGCCGAGCCGGGACCCCTCGCGGCTACACCTTC
CASSRAGTPRGYTF
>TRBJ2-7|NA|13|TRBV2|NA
TGTGCCAGCACACTAGAAAAGACCCACGAGCAGTACTTC
CASTLEKTHEQYF
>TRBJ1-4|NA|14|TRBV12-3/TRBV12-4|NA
TGTGCCAGCAGTTTAGTGGCCCACAATGAAAAACTGTTTTTT
CASSLVAHNEKLFF
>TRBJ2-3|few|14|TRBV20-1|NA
TGCAGTGCCGGGGCCGTATCGGGGACAGATACGCAGTATTTT
CSAGAVSGTDTQYF
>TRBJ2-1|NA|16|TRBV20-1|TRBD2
TGCAGTGCTAGACACAATTTAGCGGGGCTCTACAATGAGCAGTTCTTC
CSARHNLAGLYNEQFF
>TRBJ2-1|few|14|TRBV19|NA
TGTGCCAGTAGTCCCCGTCTGACGCAGGGTGAGCAGTTCTTC
CASSPRLTQGEQFF
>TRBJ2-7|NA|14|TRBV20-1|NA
TGCAGTGCTAGGCTCAACCTCGACAGATACGAGCAGTACTTC
CSARLNLDRYEQYF
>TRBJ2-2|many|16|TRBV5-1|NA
TGCGCCAGCAGCTCGCTCCAGGGGAGGCGGACCGGGGAGCTGTTTTTT
CASSSLQGRRTGELFF
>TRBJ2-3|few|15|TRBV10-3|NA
TGTGCCACCTCCCTGGCTCCCAGTAGTGCAGATACGCAGTATTTT
CATSLAPSSADTQYF
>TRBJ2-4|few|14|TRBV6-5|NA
TGTGCCGGCGGGCTGGCCCTAGCCAAAAACATTCAGTACTTC
CAGGLALAKNIQYF
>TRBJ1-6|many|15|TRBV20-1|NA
TGCAGTGCTAGAGTTCAACAGGGTGTTGGTTCACCCCTCCACTTT
CSARVQQGVGSPLHF
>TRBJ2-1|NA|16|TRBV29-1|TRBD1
TGCAGCGTTGAAGTAAGGGGGCTCGGGTCCTACAATGAGCAGTTCTTC
CSVEVRGLGSYNEQFF
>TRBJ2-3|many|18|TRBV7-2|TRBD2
TGTGCCAGCAGTTTATTTGGGACTAGCGGGAGAAGCACAGATACGCAGTATTTT
CASSLFGTSGRSTDTQYF
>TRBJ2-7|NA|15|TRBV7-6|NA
TGTGCCAGCAGCTTAGGTTCCGGGGGGCCCACGGAGCAGTACTTC
CASSLGSGGPTEQYF
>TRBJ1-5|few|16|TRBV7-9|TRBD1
TGTGCCAGCAGCTTGGGGACAGGCGCCCTGGAGAAGCCCCAGCATTTT
CASSLGTGALEKPQHF
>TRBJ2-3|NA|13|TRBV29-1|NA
TGCAGCGTTCCCCCAGGGAGCACAGATACGCAGTATTTT
CSVPPGSTDTQYF
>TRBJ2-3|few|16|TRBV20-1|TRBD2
TGCAGTGCTAGAGATCGGGGAACGGGGGGAGGTGATACGCAGTATTTT
CSARDRGTGGGDTQYF
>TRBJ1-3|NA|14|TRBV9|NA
TGTGCCAGCAGCGTGGGTCAGACTGGAAACACCATATATTTT
CASSVGQTGNTIYF
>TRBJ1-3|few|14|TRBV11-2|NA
TGTGCCAGCAGCTTAGGCGTCTTCAGAAACACCATATATTTT
CASSLGVFRNTIYF
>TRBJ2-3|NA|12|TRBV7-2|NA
TGTGCCAGCGCGAGCATCGGGGTTACGCAGTATTTT
CASASIGVTQYF
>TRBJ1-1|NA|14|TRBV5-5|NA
TGTGCCAGCAGCTTTAGTCCCGGAGGATCTGAAGCTTTCTTT
CASSFSPGGSEAFF
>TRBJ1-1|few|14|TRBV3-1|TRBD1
TGTGCCAGCAGCGCCCGGGACAGGGACACTGAAGCTTTCTTT
CASSARDRDTEAFF
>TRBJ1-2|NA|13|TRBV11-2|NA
TGTGCCAGCAGCTTAGAGGGGAGAGGGGGCTACACCTTC
CASSLEGRGGYTF
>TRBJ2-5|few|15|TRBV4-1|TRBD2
TGCGCCAGCAGCCAGGCCTCTAGCGGACAAGAGACCCAGTACTTC
CASSQASSGQETQYF
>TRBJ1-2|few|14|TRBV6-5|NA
TGTGCCAGCAGTTACTCAGCAGGGAATGATGGCTACACCTTC
CASSYSAGNDGYTF
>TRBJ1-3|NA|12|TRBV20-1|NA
TGCAGTGCCAAGGCCCCCGGCAACACCATATATTTT
CSAKAPGNTIYF
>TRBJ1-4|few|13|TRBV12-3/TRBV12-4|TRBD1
TGTGCCAGCAGGGGACAGTTTAATGAAAAACTGTTTTTT
CASRGQFNEKLFF
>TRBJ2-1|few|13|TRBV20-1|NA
TGCAGTGCTAGAGCGGAGGCCGACAATGAGCAGTTCTTC
CSARAEADNEQFF
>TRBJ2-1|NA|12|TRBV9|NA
TGTGCCAGCAGCGGACTGGCGAATGAGCAGTTCTTC
CASSGLANEQFF
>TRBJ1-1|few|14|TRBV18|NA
TGTGCCAGCTCACCTTCTGGGGCGCCCACTGAAGCTTTCTTT
CASSPSGAPTEAFF
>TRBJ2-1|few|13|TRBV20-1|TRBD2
TGCAGTGCAGATGCTAGCGGGGGCAATGAGCAGTTCTTC
CSADASGGNEQFF
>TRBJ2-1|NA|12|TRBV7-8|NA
TGTGCCAGCAGCTCCAGGGTGACTGAGCAGTTCTTC
CASSSRVTEQFF
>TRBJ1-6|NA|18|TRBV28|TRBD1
TGTGCCAGCACCTTGACAGGGCCCCGATACTCCTATAATTCACCCCTCCACTTT
CASTLTGPRYSYNSPLHF
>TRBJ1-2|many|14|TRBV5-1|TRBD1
TGCGCCAGCAGCTTCCGGGACAGCAACTATGGCTACACCTTC
CASSFRDSNYGYTF
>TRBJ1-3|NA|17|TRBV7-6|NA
TGTGCCAGCAGATTATCCGGGACGCCGAGCTCTGGAAACACCATATATTTT
CASRLSGTPSSGNTIYF
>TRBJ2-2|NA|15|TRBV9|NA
TGTGCCAGCAGCCCCACTCCTATGAACACCGGGGAGCTGTTTTTT
CASSPTPMNTGELFF
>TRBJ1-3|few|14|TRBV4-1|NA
TGCGCCAGCAGCCACCAGGGGACTGGAAACACCATATATTTT
CASSHQGTGNTIYF
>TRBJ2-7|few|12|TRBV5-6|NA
TGTGCCAGCAGCTTCAACGTTAACGAGCAGTACTTC
CASSFNVNEQYF
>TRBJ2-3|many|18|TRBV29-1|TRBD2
TGCAGCGTTGAAGAATGGACTAGCGGGGGCCGGGCGACAGATACGCAGTATTTT
CSVEEWTSGGRATDTQYF
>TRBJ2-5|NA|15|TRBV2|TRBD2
TGTGCCAGCAGTGAACTGGGCGGGGGGGCAGAGACCCAGTACTTC
CASSELGGGAETQYF
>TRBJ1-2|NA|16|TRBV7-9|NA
TGTGCCAGCAGTTGGAGAGGGGGGCTCGGTTTATATGGCTACACCTTC
CASSWRGGLGLYGYTF
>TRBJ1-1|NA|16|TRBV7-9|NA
TGTGCCAGCAGCGACCCGTCCGGCCGCATAAACACTGAAGCTTTCTTT
CASSDPSGRINTEAFF
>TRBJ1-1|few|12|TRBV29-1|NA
TGCAGCGTCAGGGACCGAAAGAACGAAGCTTTCTTT
CSVRDRKNEAFF
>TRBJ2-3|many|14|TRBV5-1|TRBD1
TGCGCCAGCAGCTCAGGGACAGCCACAGATACGCAGTATTTT
CASSSGTATDTQYF
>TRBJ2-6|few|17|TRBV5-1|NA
TGCGCCAGCAGCTCAAGCCTTGGGGCCTCTGGGGCCAACGTCCTGACTTTC
CASSSSLGASGANVLTF
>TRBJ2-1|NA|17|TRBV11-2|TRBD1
TGTGCCAGCTCCGTCGCCGGGACAGGGCTCTCCTACAATGAGCAGTTCTTC
CASSVAGTGLSYNEQFF
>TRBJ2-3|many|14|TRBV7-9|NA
TGTGCCAGCAGCTCCCGAACCCGTCCAGATACGCAGTATTTT
CASSSRTRPDTQYF
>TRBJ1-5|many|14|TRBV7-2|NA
TGTGCCAGCAGCTTAGGGTCTTTGGCCCAGCCCCAGCATTTT
CASSLGSLAQPQHF
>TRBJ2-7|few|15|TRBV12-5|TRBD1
TGTGCTAGTGGTTTGGTACTAGGACAGGCCTACGAGCAGTACTTC
CASGLVLGQAYEQYF
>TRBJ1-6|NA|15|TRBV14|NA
TGTGCCAGCAGCCAAGATTGGGGGGCGACTTCACCCCTCCACTTT
CASSQDWGATSPLHF